This T cell receptor beta chain was documented in a study of beta chain features in type 1 diabetes. The wider study: The number of sorted cells examined across all samples was fewer than 110,000,000. Study-wide findings and caveats: Cells expressing TCR highly could be over-represented by cDNA sequencing. In these data, an HLA type influence on TCRB rearrangement remained unresolved. Moderate but significant shortening of TCRB CDR3s was recorded in all four CD4+ subsets from Type 1 diabetes patients.

This clone was seen a handful of times. The antigen remains undetermined. Every bit of the isolated RNA underwent reverse transcription, so sequencing read expressed TCRB transcripts. Naive, central memory and regulatory T cell samples yielded around 3.5 million reads on average. Clones were sequenced by immunoSEQ multiplex PCR, and TCRdb holds only the in-frame ones, with some missing. This sample has fewer than 450,000 clones, with around an eighth found just once. CDR1 KGHSH and CDR2 LQKENI come from the germline V gene. V shed 1 base, J shed 4 bases, and the junction held 8 bases outside the gene matches. This CDR3 comprises 17 residues.

V and J are TRBV18 and TRBJ2-1, with 9 bases matching TRBD2. The sequenced sample consisted of naive CD4+ T cells from blood. This receptor was identified in a young woman with type 1 diabetes. DNA of the CDR3: TGTGCCAGCTCACCACTTCTCGCTAGCGGGGCATACAATGAGCAGTTCTTC. Encoded protein: CASSPLLASGAYNEQFF.